The 21 T cell receptor beta chains presented below share a single source sample, sequenced in a study of post-analysis software for immune sequencing data. Presence of unique molecular identifiers characterized the TCR beta cDNA libraries. MiXCR, run by TCRdb on the PCR reads, gives a single entry per CDR3 protein. The repertoire holds 160,000 or so distinct CDR3 sequences, with about 36% as singletons. The specimen was blood, collected after autologous hematopoietic stem cell transplantation. The source is a girl aged 5 to 17 with multiple sclerosis.

This clonotype was seen more than once but under ten times. The junction shows a germline mismatch at one end, possibly a read error. V gene TRBV12-3 or TRBV12-4 combines with J gene TRBJ2-7; no definite D call. The CDR3 length is 12 residues. The CDR3 sequence: CASSLSRSKEYF. The CDR3 nucleotides read TGTGCCAGTAGTTTAAGTAGGTCGAAGGAGTACTTC.

The rearrangement uses TRBV28 and TRBJ2-5; 7 nucleotides match TRBD1. Germline loops: CDR1 MDHEN, CDR2 SYDVKM. The J segment lost 1 base and the V segment lost 3 bases, leaving 5 bases of the junction unmatched. The CDR3 contains 15 residues. The CDR3 sequence: CASSFRRDSQETQYF. The CDR3 DNA is TGTGCCAGCAGTTTCCGACGGGACAGCCAAGAGACCCAGTACTTC.

In its sample, this clonotype was seen a few times. V is TRBV2 and J is TRBJ2-7; possibly TRBD1 or TRBD2 for D (5 bases each). CDR1 and CDR2 (germline): SNHLY, FYNNEI. The CDR3 length is 15 residues. Trimming removed 6 bases from V and 3 bases from J, with 18 bases in between. The CDR3 DNA sequence: TGTGCCAGCAGCGACTTCCGGGACGTATACTACGAGCAGTACTTC. Translation gives CASSDFRDVYYEQYF.

J is TRBJ1-2 and V is TRBV7-9; the match to TRBD1 covers 9 bases. The V segment lost 3 bases and the J segment 1 base; nucleotides outside the gene matches: 6. The CDR3 is made up of 16 amino acids. Germline lookup yields CDR1 SEHNR and CDR2 FQNEAQ (reference sequence). The CDR3 spells CASSFGGQGINYGYTF. The CDR3 DNA sequence: TGTGCCAGCAGCTTCGGGGGACAGGGTATTAACTATGGCTACACCTTC.

The gene calls are TRBV12-3 or TRBV12-4 and TRBJ2-3; 14 nucleotides align to TRBD2. Trimming removed 6 bases from V and 3 bases from J; junction bases left unmatched: 8. The CDR3 is made up of 17 amino acids. The CDR3 here is CASRSGTSGRGTDTQYF. The CDR3 DNA sequence: TGTGCCAGCAGGTCCGGGACTAGCGGGAGAGGAACAGATACGCAGTATTTT.

This sequence joins TRBV29-1 and TRBJ1-1; D remains ambiguous. From germline, CDR1 is SQVTM and CDR2 ANQGSEA. This CDR3 has 10 amino acids. With 4 bases removed from V and 10 bases from J, the gap between germline ends came to 10 bases. CDR3 sequence (DNA): TGCAGCGTTGTGGCAGAGGGAGCTTTCTTT. It translates to CSVVAEGAFF.

With respect to this clonotype: This may be a read error: a much more frequent sequence differs by one nucleotide. This chain connects TRBV28 to TRBJ2-1; D perhaps matches TRBD2 (5 bases). Judging by the DNA end, TRBJ2-7 fits better; the J call may be wrong. The CDR3 totals 15 residues. The germline V gene encodes CDR1 MDHEN and CDR2 SYDVKM. CDR3 in DNA: TGTACCAGCACTGGGGAGTGGGTGGGCAACTACGAGCAGTACTTC. Protein: CTSTGEWVGNYEQYF.

This sequence joins TRBV20-1 and TRBJ2-3; either TRBD1 or TRBD2 may fit D (5 bases each). The germline gives CDR1 DFQATT, CDR2 SNEGSKA (reference sequence). The CDR3 has 15 residues. V dropped 0 bases and J dropped 0 bases, with 10 bases sitting between them. CDR3 sequence (DNA): TGCAGTGCTAGAGATCCGGGACGAAGCACAGATACGCAGTATTTT. Its translation is CSARDPGRSTDTQYF.

This CDR3 is CAISDGGSEQYF. CDR3 nucleotides: TGTGCCATCAGTGATGGGGGGTCCGAGCAGTACTTC. The genes are TRBV10-3 and TRBJ2-5; maybe TRBD2 (6 bases). The J call may be incorrect, as the DNA end agrees better with TRBJ2-7. Per germline, CDR1 ENHRY and CDR2 SYGVKD. The CDR3 loop spans 12 amino acids.

This sequence joins TRBV29-1 and TRBJ2-6; D ambiguous. The CDR3 is made up of 13 amino acids. The germline V and J ends were trimmed by 3 bases and 0 bases, with 3 bases remaining between them. Germline CDR1 reads SQVTM; CDR2 reads ANQGSEA. Written as DNA, the CDR3 is TGCAGCGTTGACAACTCTGGGGCCAACGTCCTGACTTTC. Amino acid sequence: CSVDNSGANVLTF.

The chain carries TRBV12-3 or TRBV12-4 and TRBJ2-1, with D perhaps TRBD2 (6 bases). The CDR3 has 13 residues. Trimming removed 5 bases at V and 8 bases at J, with 13 bases between. The DNA of the CDR3 is TGTGCCAGCAGTACCGGGACTGGTCATGAGCAGTTCTTC. It codes for CASSTGTGHEQFF.

The chain is built from TRBV11-2 and TRBJ2-1; 10 positions agree with TRBD1. Germline-derived CDR1 and CDR2 are SGHAT and FQNNGV. V gave up 3 bases and J gave up 5 bases; unmatched junction bases: 10. The CDR3 is 17 amino acids. The CDR3: CASSLYAGTGDHNEQFF. DNA for the CDR3: TGTGCCAGCAGCTTGTATGCCGGGACAGGGGACCACAATGAGCAGTTCTTC.

This clonotype was detected a few times. V and J are TRBV6-5 and TRBJ2-1, with no clear D. CDR1 and CDR2 (germline): MNHEY, SVGAGI. CDR3 size: 14 residues. Trimming shortened V by 2 bases and J by 5 bases, and 10 bases separated the two germline ends. For the CDR3, the DNA is TGTGCCAGCAGTTACCAGGACGAAAACAATGAGCAGTTCTTC. Protein sequence: CASSYQDENNEQFF.

This rearrangement joins TRBV28 to TRBJ2-1; 7 positions match TRBD2. The CDR3 loop spans 15 amino acids. V gave up 6 bases and J gave up 4 bases; unmatched junction bases: 9. Germline CDR1 reads MDHEN; CDR2 reads SYDVKM. The chain's CDR3 is CASRPQAAGYNEQFF. The CDR3 nucleotides are TGTGCCAGCAGACCCCAAGCAGCGGGATACAATGAGCAGTTCTTC.

The CDR3 region has the DNA TGCAGTGCTAGAGACCGGTTTTTCGGGGCGGGCTACAATGAGCAGTTCTTC. This encodes CSARDRFFGAGYNEQFF. The rearrangement links TRBV20-1 to TRBJ2-1; possibly TRBD1 or TRBD2 for D (5 bases each). The V end was cut by 0 bases, the J end by 3 bases, with 18 bases between. The V gene's germline CDR1 is DFQATT and CDR2 SNEGSKA (reference sequence). CDR3 size: 17 residues.

In this sample, this clonotype turned up a few times. The chain uses TRBV12-3 or TRBV12-4 and TRBJ1-2; maybe TRBD1 (5 bases). Trimming cost V 3 bases and J 4 bases, with 21 bases left between them. This CDR3 region has 17 residues. The CDR3 DNA reads as TGTGCCAGCAGTTTGTATGGAGATATAGGGCAGGGCTATGGCTACACCTTC. This translates into CASSLYGDIGQGYGYTF.

This clonotype appeared a few times. The rearrangement links TRBV4-1 to TRBJ2-3, with 9 bases that match TRBD1. CDR3 length equals 21 residues. The V segment lost 3 bases and the J segment 3 bases; nucleotides outside the gene matches: 22. Germline assignment: CDR1 MGHRA and CDR2 YSYEKL. The CDR3, as DNA: TGCGCCAGCAGCCACTCGAACCGGGACAGGGATCATGGTTTCGGTACAGATACGCAGTATTTT. Amino acids: CASSHSNRDRDHGFGTDTQYF.

This clonotype has just a few counts. This chain links TRBV20-1 with TRBJ2-7, with 12 bases lining up with TRBD2. This CDR3 has 17 residues. Germline assignment: CDR1 DFQATT and CDR2 SNEGSKA (reference sequence). Losses at the gene ends were 3 bases for V and 10 bases for J; bases not matched to a gene: 19. This CDR3 reads CSASASGRATSPETQYF. CDR3 sequence (DNA): TGCAGTGCTAGTGCTAGCGGGAGGGCGACGTCTCCAGAAACCCAGTACTTC.

As to this clonotype: Here the CDR3 omits its conserved ending phenylalanine or tryptophan, so a read error is the likely source. This sequence joins TRBV14 and TRBJ2-1, with D tentatively TRBD1 or TRBD2 (5 bases each). This CDR3 has 13 residues. Germline CDR1 is SGHDN and CDR2 is FVKESK. The V end lost 8 bases, the J end lost 7 bases, and 15 bases lay between the germline ends. CDR3 loop: CASQGATWNEQFL. The CDR3 DNA follows: TGTGCCAGCCAGGGAGCGACCTGGAATGAGCAGTTCTTA.

The CDR3 reads CASQRSGGGTDTQYF. The CDR3 nucleotides read TGTGCCAGCCAGAGATCAGGGGGCGGCACAGATACGCAGTATTTT. The chain uses TRBV2 and TRBJ2-3, with 8 bases that match TRBD1. V gave up 8 bases and J gave up 1 base; unmatched junction bases: 8. This CDR3 region has 15 residues. The germline V gene has CDR1 SNHLY and CDR2 FYNNEI.

The chain combines TRBV12-3 or TRBV12-4 with TRBJ2-3, with TRBD2 identical over 12 bases. CDR3 length: 17 amino acids. With 6 bases clipped from V and 2 bases from J, the junction kept 9 bases outside the gene matches. CDR3 nucleotide sequence: TGTGCCAGCAGCGACCTGCTAGCGGGAGGGACCACAGATACGCAGTATTTT. Its protein product is CASSDLLAGGTTDTQYF.